This TCR beta chain appears in the sequencing data of a study of blood T cell repertoires in COVID-19. Study-wide background: Acute-phase and convalescent COVID-19 samples originated in the United States, Italy and Spain. Sample material is recorded as cDNA or gDNA derived from T cells, B-cell-depleted T cells, or PBMCs.

In the authors' methods: Reference gene primer amplification in the assay estimated nucleated cell counts. Sequenced by immunoSEQ multiplex PCR; TCRdb stores in-frame clones only, minus some. From that table come the V and J calls and clone size; the DNA was used to work out D and trimming. This sample has about 100,000 clones; roughly 90% occur once, and the top ten carry over 2%. This receptor was identified in a man between 45 and 60 years old with active COVID-19. What was sequenced was peripheral blood.

In DNA form, the CDR3 reads TGTGCCAGCAGTACCACTCTAACCACAGGGATTGCCCGCTATGGCTACACCTTC. Its translation is CASSTTLTTGIARYGYTF. The V and J genes are TRBV6-2 or TRBV6-3 and TRBJ1-2, with a possible D match to TRBD1 (6 bases). V gave up 5 bases and J gave up 4 bases, with 26 bases separating them. This CDR3 region has 18 residues. Germline CDR1 reads MNHEY; CDR2 reads SVGEGT.